The text below deals with one T cell receptor beta chain. The record originates from a study of T cells in localized non-small cell lung cancer. Sequencing was performed with immunoSEQ multiplex PCR; in TCRdb, only in-frame clones are kept and a portion is missing. The sample consists of tens of thousands of clones, roughly nine tenths of them appearing once. The ends were cut back, 4 bases at V and 4 bases at J, with 13 bases in the middle. Per the germline V gene, CDR1 is MNHNY and CDR2 is SVGAGI (reference sequence). The CDR3 has 14 residues. The genes are TRBV6-6 and TRBJ1-2; TRBD1 is a possible D gene (5 bases). The source was peripheral blood, collected before any cancer treatment. The sequence came from an older male donor with stage I lung adenocarcinoma. The CDR3 sequence is CASSSEGFLYGYTF. CDR3 nucleotide sequence: TGTGCCAGCAGTTCCGAGGGGTTCCTCTATGGCTACACCTTC.